This T cell receptor (beta chain) was identified during a study of metastatic and nonmetastatic thyroid tumors. Germline CDR1 LNHDA, CDR2 SQIVND (reference sequence). Trimming took 0 bases from V and 6 from J, leaving 5 bases between them. This CDR3 is built from 13 residues. TCRdb re-clonotyped the PCR reads via MiXCR. The table has about 40,000 clones, 28% seen once; the top ten hold approximately 9.8%. This clone was observed a few times. No patient received treatment before thyroid surgery. The sample was blood. The origin of this receptor is a male donor with papillary thyroid cancer or a benign thyroid nodule (not recorded which). Some clones in this sample may be carry-over from other donors' samples. The J gene is TRBJ2-2, the V gene TRBV19; D gene uncertain. CDR3 DNA sequence: TGTGCCAGTAGTATAGATCGAGCCGGGGAGCTGTTTTTT. Amino acids: CASSIDRAGELFF.